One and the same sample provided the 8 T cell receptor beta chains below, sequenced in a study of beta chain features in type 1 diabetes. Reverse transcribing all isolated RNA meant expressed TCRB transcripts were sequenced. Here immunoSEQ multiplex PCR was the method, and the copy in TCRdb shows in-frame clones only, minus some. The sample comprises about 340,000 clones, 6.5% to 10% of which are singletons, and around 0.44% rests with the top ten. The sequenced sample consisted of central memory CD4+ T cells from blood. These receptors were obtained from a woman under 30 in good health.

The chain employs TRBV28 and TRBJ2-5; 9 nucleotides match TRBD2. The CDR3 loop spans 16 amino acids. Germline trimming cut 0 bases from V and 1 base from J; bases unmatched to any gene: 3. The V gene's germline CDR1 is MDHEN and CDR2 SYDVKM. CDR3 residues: CASSLWGGRAQETQYF. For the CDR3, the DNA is TGTGCCAGCAGTTTATGGGGCGGGAGGGCCCAAGAGACCCAGTACTTC.

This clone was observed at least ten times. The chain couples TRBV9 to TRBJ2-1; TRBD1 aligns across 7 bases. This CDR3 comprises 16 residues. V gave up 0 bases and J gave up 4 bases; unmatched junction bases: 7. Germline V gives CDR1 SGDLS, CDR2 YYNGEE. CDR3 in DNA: TGTGCCAGCAGCGTAGCGACAGGGCTAGGATACAATGAGCAGTTCTTC. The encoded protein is CASSVATGLGYNEQFF.

The CDR3 DNA follows: TGTGCCAGCAGCTTAACCTTCAACTTTGGGGCCAACGTCCTGACTTTC. Translation gives CASSLTFNFGANVLTF. The V and J genes are TRBV7-3 and TRBJ2-6; unclear D gene. The CDR3 covers 16 residues. CDR1 is SGHTA and CDR2 is FQGTGA in the germline V gene. Trimming pared 0 bases from V and 3 bases from J, leaving 9 bases between.

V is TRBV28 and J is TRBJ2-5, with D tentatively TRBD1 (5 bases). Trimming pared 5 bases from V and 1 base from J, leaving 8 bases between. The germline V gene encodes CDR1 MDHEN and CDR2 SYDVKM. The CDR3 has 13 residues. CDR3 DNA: TGTGCCAGCAGTATACAGGTCCAAGAGACCCAGTACTTC. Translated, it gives CASSIQVQETQYF.

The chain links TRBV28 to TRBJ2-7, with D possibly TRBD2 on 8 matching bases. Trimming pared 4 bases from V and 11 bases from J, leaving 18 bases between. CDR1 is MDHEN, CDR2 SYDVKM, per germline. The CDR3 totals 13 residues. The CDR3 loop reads CASSSGRGRQKYF. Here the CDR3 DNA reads TGTGCCAGCAGTTCCGGGAGGGGGCGGCAGAAGTACTTC. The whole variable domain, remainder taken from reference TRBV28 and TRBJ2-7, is DVKVTQSSRYLVKRTGEKVFLECVQDMDHENMFWYRQDPGLGLRLIYFSYDVKMKEKGDIPEGYSVSREKKERFSLILESASTNQTSMYLCASSSGRGRQKYFGPGTRLTVT.

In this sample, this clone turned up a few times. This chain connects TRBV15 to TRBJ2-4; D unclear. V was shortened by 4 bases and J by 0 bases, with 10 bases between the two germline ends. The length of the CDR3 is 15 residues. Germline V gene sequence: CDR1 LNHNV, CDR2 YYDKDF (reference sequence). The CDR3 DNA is TGTGCCACCAGCAATGCAGAGAGAGCCAAAAACATTCAGTACTTC. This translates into CATSNAERAKNIQYF.

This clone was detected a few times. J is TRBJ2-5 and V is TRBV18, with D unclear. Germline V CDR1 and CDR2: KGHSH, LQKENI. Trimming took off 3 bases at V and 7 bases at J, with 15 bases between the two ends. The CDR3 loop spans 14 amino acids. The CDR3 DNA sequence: TGTGCCAGCTCACCTCCCGACAACTCGGGGACCCAGTACTTC. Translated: CASSPPDNSGTQYF. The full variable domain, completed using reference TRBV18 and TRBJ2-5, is NAGVMQNPRHLVRRRGQEARLRCSPMKGHSHVYWYRQLPEEGLKFMVYLQKENIIDESGMPKERFSAEFPKEGPSILRIQQVVRGDSAAYFCASSPPDNSGTQYFGPGTRLLVL.

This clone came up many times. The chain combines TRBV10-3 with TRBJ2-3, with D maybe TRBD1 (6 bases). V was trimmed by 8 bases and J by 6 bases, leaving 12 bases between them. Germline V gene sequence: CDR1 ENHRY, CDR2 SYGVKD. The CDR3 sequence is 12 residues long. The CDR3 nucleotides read TGTGCCATCGGTGGACAGATCGATACGCAGTATTTT. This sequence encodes CAIGGQIDTQYF.